This is a list of T cell receptor beta chains from one sample in a study of blood T cell repertoires in COVID-19. TCRdb's copy holds only in-frame clones and misses some; the assay was immunoSEQ multiplex PCR. Altogether approximately 300,000 clones are present, approximately 91% being singletons, with the ten largest covering almost 4%. The sequenced material came from PBMCs or T cells enriched from blood (not recorded which). The receptors stem from a woman under 40 who had been exposed to COVID-19. Both conserved end residues are part of each CDR3. D genes are given only for firm matches. Clone size is not always given. Where it is, it says once, few, many or a class for expanded clones.

V gene	clone size	D gene	J gene	CDR3 protein	CDR3 DNA
TRBV3-1/TRBV3-2	-	-	TRBJ1-5	CASSQDGKPRGSNQPQHF	TGTGCCAGCAGCCAAGATGGGAAACCCAGGGGCAGTAATCAGCCCCAGCATTTT
TRBV25-1	-	-	TRBJ2-7	CASSEGLFEQYF	TGTGCCAGCAGTGAGGGCCTTTTCGAGCAGTACTTC
TRBV7-9	-	-	TRBJ2-2	CASSSTWNTGELFF	TGTGCCAGCAGCTCTACCTGGAACACCGGGGAGCTGTTTTTT
TRBV7-9	once	-	TRBJ2-2	CASSLRRRSGSGELFF	TGTGCCAGCAGCTTAAGGAGGCGAAGCGGCTCCGGGGAGCTGTTTTTT
TRBV2	-	-	TRBJ1-1	CATEEDTEAFF	TGTGCCACCGAAGAGGACACTGAAGCTTTCTTT
TRBV5-4	-	-	TRBJ1-4	CASSLQVDEKLFF	TGTGCCAGCAGCTTACAGGTAGATGAAAAACTGTTTTTT
TRBV6-5	-	TRBD2	TRBJ2-1	CASSSSGGRFF	TGTGCCAGCAGTTCTAGCGGGGGCCGTTTCTTC
TRBV7-2	-	-	TRBJ1-1	CASSLSGGRSPAFF	TGTGCCAGCAGCTTAAGCGGGGGCAGGAGCCCCGCTTTCTTT
TRBV12-5	-	TRBD1	TRBJ2-2	CASGWGQGNAGELFF	TGTGCTAGTGGTTGGGGACAGGGTAACGCCGGGGAGCTGTTTTTT
TRBV5-1	-	-	TRBJ1-1	CASSLGGTQENTEAFF	TGCGCCAGCAGCTTGGGAGGGACTCAGGAGAACACTGAAGCTTTCTTT
TRBV5-5	-	-	TRBJ1-2	CASSLLNPFRGGYTF	TGTGCCAGCAGCTTACTTAACCCATTTAGGGGTGGCTACACCTTC
TRBV25-1	-	-	TRBJ1-2	CASSGTGLYKGYTF	TGTGCCAGCAGTGGAACAGGGCTCTACAAAGGCTACACCTTC
TRBV6-5	-	-	TRBJ2-6	CASRLGLSGANVLTF	TGTGCCAGCAGACTGGGCCTCTCTGGGGCCAACGTCCTGACTTTC
TRBV29-1	-	-	TRBJ1-1	CSVEYLYTEAFF	TGCAGCGTTGAGTATCTGTACACTGAAGCTTTCTTT
TRBV5-1	-	-	TRBJ1-3	CASSLDRPRSGNTIYF	TGCGCCAGCAGCTTAGACAGGCCGAGGTCTGGAAACACCATATATTTT
TRBV7-3	-	TRBD2	TRBJ2-2	CASSSRGGLNTGELFF	TGTGCCAGCAGCTCACGCGGGGGGCTGAACACCGGGGAGCTGTTTTTT
TRBV27	few	TRBD1	TRBJ2-2	CASSPSGQVGTGELFF	TGTGCCAGCAGCCCGTCGGGACAGGTGGGCACCGGGGAGCTGTTTTTT
TRBV7-8	-	TRBD2	TRBJ2-3	CASSFLSGGVADTQYF	TGTGCCAGCAGCTTTCTCAGCGGGGGGGTGGCAGATACGCAGTATTTT
TRBV6-5	-	-	TRBJ1-2	CASYRWSYGYTF	TGTGCCAGCTACCGCTGGAGTTATGGCTACACCTTC